The T cell receptor (beta chain) described here comes from a study of cytomegalovirus exposure and HLA in healthy donors. Germline CDR1 and CDR2: SGHDT and YYEEEE. V shed 0 bases, J shed 6 bases, and the junction held 4 bases outside the gene matches. The CDR3 length is 14 residues. This clone was seen only once. Its antigen is currently unknown. TCRdb's copy holds only in-frame clones and misses some; the assay was immunoSEQ multiplex PCR. The sample has some 150,000 clones; 70% to 90% are singletons. Overall study findings and caveats: The classifier, whose performance was assessed in both the original and validation cohorts, reportedly diagnosed cytomegalovirus status with high specificity and sensitivity.

The clonotype comes from a young woman in good health and CMV-seropositive. The chain carries TRBV5-6 and TRBJ1-1, with 8 nucleotides matching TRBD1. The sequenced material came from PBMCs. The chain's CDR3 is CASSLGQGAAEAFF. For the CDR3, the DNA is TGTGCCAGCAGCTTGGGGCAGGGGGCGGCTGAAGCTTTCTTT.